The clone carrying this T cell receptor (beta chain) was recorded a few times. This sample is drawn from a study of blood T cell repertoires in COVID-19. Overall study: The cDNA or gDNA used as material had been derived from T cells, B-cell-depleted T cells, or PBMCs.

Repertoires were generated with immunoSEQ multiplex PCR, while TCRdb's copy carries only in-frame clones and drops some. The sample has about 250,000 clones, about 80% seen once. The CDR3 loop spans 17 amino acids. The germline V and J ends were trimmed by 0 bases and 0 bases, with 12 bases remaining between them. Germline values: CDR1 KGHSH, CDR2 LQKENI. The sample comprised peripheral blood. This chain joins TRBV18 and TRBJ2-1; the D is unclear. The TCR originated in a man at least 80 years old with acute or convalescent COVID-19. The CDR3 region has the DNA TGTGCCAGCTCACCACCAAAGACACTTTACTCCTACAATGAGCAGTTCTTC. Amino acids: CASSPPKTLYSYNEQFF.